This note documents a single T cell receptor (beta chain) sequence. Sequencing used immunoSEQ multiplex PCR; TCRdb keeps in-frame clones, though not all of them. The table shows 85,000 to 90,000 clones, with 75% to 95% occurring only once. This specimen comes from a study of PD-1 blockade in classical Hodgkin lymphoma. Time point defined: cycle 4 day 1 (C4D1), after more than five weeks of nivolumab. Patients all relapsed after autologous stem cell transplantation, and there was variation in brentuximab vedotin exposure. CDR1 is GTSNPN, CDR2 SVGIG, per germline (reference sequence). The CDR3 totals 11 residues. Trimming left V 7 bases short and J 1 base short, with 7 bases between.

This TCR derives from a human donor with classical Hodgkin lymphoma. Sequences were derived from peripheral blood mononuclear cells (PBMCs), sampled before the fourth cycle of nivolumab. V gene TRBV30 combines with J gene TRBJ1-1, with a weak D call TRBD1 (5 bases). For the CDR3, the DNA is TGTGCCTTAACAGGGAACACTGAAGCTTTCTTT. This encodes CALTGNTEAFF.